This T cell receptor (beta chain) was captured in a study of T-cell memory formation after mild COVID-19. Study background: The TCR clusters were mostly specific to one donor. General observations from the study: In pre-infection memory, a portion of responding clones appeared, which suggested that cross-reactive memory joined. Day 15 to 85 contracting clones showed balanced CD4/CD8; day 15 to 37 expanders favored CD4+.

TCRdb fed the 5' RACE reads into MiXCR, producing one record per CDR3 protein. The sample shows 200,000 to 300,000 distinct CDR3 sequences, 16% of them seen only once. The table lists this clonotype with a few counts. The target antigen is unknown. The CDR3 length is 14 residues. V was shortened by 5 bases and J by 5 bases, with 10 bases between the two germline ends. This chain uses TRBV12-3 or TRBV12-4 with TRBJ1-6, with D hard to call. Sequenced input: PBMCs or a T cell subset sorted from them (not recorded which). The clonotype originates from a man aged 18 to 29 who had mild COVID-19 (a few samples of this study predate the infection). Cell type and time point are not known. CDR3 nucleotides: TGTGCCAGCAGTCTGACGGTGGATAATTCACCCCTCCACTTT. Encoded protein: CASSLTVDNSPLHF.